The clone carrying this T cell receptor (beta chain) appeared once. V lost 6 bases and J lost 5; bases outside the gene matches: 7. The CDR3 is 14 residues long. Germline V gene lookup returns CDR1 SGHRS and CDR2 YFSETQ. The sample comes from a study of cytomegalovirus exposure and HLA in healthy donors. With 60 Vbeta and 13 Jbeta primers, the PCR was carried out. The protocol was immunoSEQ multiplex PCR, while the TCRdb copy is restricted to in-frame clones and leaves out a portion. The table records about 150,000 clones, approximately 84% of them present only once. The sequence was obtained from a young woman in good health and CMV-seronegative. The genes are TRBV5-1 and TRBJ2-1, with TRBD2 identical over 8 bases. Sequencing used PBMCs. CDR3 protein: CASTERGFHNEQFF. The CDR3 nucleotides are TGCGCCAGCACGGAGCGGGGGTTCCACAATGAGCAGTTCTTC.